These 30 T cell receptor beta chains came from one sample sequenced in a study of OX40 agonist ivuxolimab in advanced cancers. The protocol was immunoSEQ multiplex PCR, while the TCRdb copy is restricted to in-frame clones and leaves out a portion. Of tens of thousands of clones in the sample, roughly 80% were seen once. The specimen was CD4+ or CD8+ T cells sorted from blood, collected in a trial of the OX40 agonist ivuxolimab. The receptor source for this set is an adult with an advanced solid tumor such as melanoma, head and neck, liver or kidney cancer.

The rearrangement joins TRBV4-2 to TRBJ1-1; no definite D call. Trimming shortened V by 0 bases and J by 9 bases, and 14 bases separated the two germline ends. This CDR3 spans 14 amino acids. Germline V gives CDR1 LGHNA, CDR2 YNFKEQ. In DNA form, the CDR3 reads TGTGCCAGCAGCCAAGATTCACTACGTAGACAAGCTTTCTTT. Translating gives CASSQDSLRRQAFF.

V usage is TRBV30 and J usage is TRBJ2-1, with D perhaps matching TRBD1 or TRBD2 (6 bases each). The CDR3 totals 14 residues. In germline, CDR1 is GTSNPN, CDR2 SVGIG (reference sequence). Trimming removed 3 bases from V and 8 bases from J, with 17 bases in between. The CDR3 reads CAWSGRYRGDEQFF. The CDR3 bases are TGTGCCTGGAGCGGCAGGTATAGGGGGGATGAGCAGTTCTTC. The full variable domain, with the rest looked up from reference TRBV30 and TRBJ2-1, is SQTIHQWPATLVQPVGSPLSLECTVEGTSNPNLYWYRQAAGRGLQLLFYSVGIGQISSEVPQNLSASRPQDRQFILSSKKLLLSDSGFYLCAWSGRYRGDEQFFGPGTRLTVL.

This clone was detected once. The chain links TRBV7-2 to TRBJ2-5; possible D gene TRBD1, 6 bases. V was cut by 5 bases and J by 5 bases, with 18 bases left in between. The CDR3 has 15 amino acids. Germline CDR1 and CDR2: SGHTA and FQGNSA. The CDR3, as DNA: TGTGCCAGCAGCCCCTTCCGACAGGCTCCGGAGACCCAGTACTTC. Translating gives CASSPFRQAPETQYF.

The chain has TRBV7-9 and TRBJ2-7; 9 nucleotides match TRBD1. Germline CDR1 SEHNR, CDR2 FQNEAQ (reference sequence). The CDR3 is made up of 15 amino acids. V shed 2 bases, J shed 1 base, and the junction held 3 bases outside the gene matches. As DNA, the CDR3 is TGTGCCAGCAGCTTACGACAGGGGGAATCCTACGAGCAGTACTTC. The encoded protein is CASSLRQGESYEQYF.

This chain joins TRBV6-5 and TRBJ1-1; D not certain. Trimming took off 2 bases at V and 0 bases at J, with 10 bases between the two ends. The CDR3 consists of 15 residues. Germline CDR1 and CDR2: MNHEY and SVGAGI. The CDR3 loop is CASSYHDAVNTEAFF. CDR3 in DNA: TGTGCCAGCAGTTACCATGATGCAGTGAACACTGAAGCTTTCTTT.

This clone came up once. This chain joins TRBV28 and TRBJ1-2, with 10 bases fitting TRBD1. Germline CDR1 reads MDHEN; CDR2 reads SYDVKM. CDR3 length: 17 amino acids. The trim removed 5 bases at V and 5 bases at J, leaving 14 bases unmatched. In DNA form, the CDR3 reads TGTGCCAGCAGTCTCGGAAGGCGGGACAGGGGAATGTATGGCTACACCTTC. Amino acids: CASSLGRRDRGMYGYTF.

J is TRBJ2-5 and V is TRBV5-1; TRBD1 matches at 7 bases. This CDR3 region has 15 residues. The J segment lost 4 bases and the V segment lost 2 bases, leaving 8 bases of the junction unmatched. Germline assignment: CDR1 SGHRS and CDR2 YFSETQ. CDR3 in DNA: TGCGCCAGCAGCTTATGGACAGGTGGATTAGAGACCCAGTACTTC. Translated, it gives CASSLWTGGLETQYF. Full variable domain (remainder filled in from reference TRBV5-1 and TRBJ2-5): KAGVTQTPRYLIKTRGQQVTLSCSPISGHRSVSWYQQTPGQGLQFLFEYFSETQRNKGNFPGRFSGRQFSNSRSEMNVSTLELGDSALYLCASSLWTGGLETQYFGPGTRLLVL.

This chain uses TRBV2 with TRBJ1-1; D is possibly TRBD1 (5 bases). V lost 6 bases and J 0 bases, leaving 11 bases between the germline ends. Looked up from germline, CDR1 is SNHLY and CDR2 is FYNNEI. This CDR3 comprises 14 residues. The CDR3 DNA reads as TGTGCCAGCAGACAAGGGACGGTGAACACTGAAGCTTTCTTT. It translates to CASRQGTVNTEAFF. The full variable domain, completed using reference TRBV2 and TRBJ1-1, is EPEVTQTPSHQVTQMGQEVILRCVPISNHLYFYWYRQILGQKVEFLVSFYNNEISEKSEIFDDQFSVERPDGSNFTLKIRSTKLEDSAMYFCASRQGTVNTEAFFGQGTRLTVV.

V usage is TRBV10-3 and J usage is TRBJ2-5; 11 bases are shared with TRBD2. This CDR3 comprises 22 residues. Losses at the gene ends were 3 bases for V and 2 bases for J; bases not matched to a gene: 23. Germline V gives CDR1 ENHRY, CDR2 SYGVKD. In DNA form, the CDR3 reads TGTGCCATCAGTGAAACCGGGGGACCGGGACTAGCGGCGGGAGTAGTACAAGAGACCCAGTACTTC. Translation: CAISETGGPGLAAGVVQETQYF.

V gene TRBV18 combines with J gene TRBJ1-2; 7 bases line up with TRBD1. Germline values: CDR1 KGHSH, CDR2 LQKENI. The CDR3 is 13 residues long. The trim removed 3 bases at V and 5 bases at J, leaving 3 bases unmatched. The CDR3 here is CASSPDRMYGYTF. Here the CDR3 DNA reads TGTGCCAGCTCACCGGACAGGATGTATGGCTACACCTTC. Supplemented by reference TRBV18 and TRBJ1-2, the full variable domain reads NAGVMQNPRHLVRRRGQEARLRCSPMKGHSHVYWYRQLPEEGLKFMVYLQKENIIDESGMPKERFSAEFPKEGPSILRIQQVVRGDSAAYFCASSPDRMYGYTFGSGTRLTVV.

This clone came up once. CDR3 sequence reads: CASFSGRAAGEQFF. Here the CDR3 DNA reads TGTGCCAGTTTTAGCGGGAGGGCCGCCGGTGAGCAGTTCTTC. The chain recombines TRBV19 with TRBJ2-1, with 11 bases lining up with TRBD2. The V and J ends lost 8 bases and 9 bases, in that order; junction bases with no gene match: 9. Germline values: CDR1 LNHDA, CDR2 SQIVND (reference sequence). The CDR3 totals 14 residues.

This clone was detected only once. The V and J genes are TRBV10-3 and TRBJ2-7; maybe TRBD2 (6 bases). V was shortened by 4 bases and J by 3 bases, with 16 bases between the two germline ends. Per the germline V gene, CDR1 is ENHRY and CDR2 is SYGVKD. The CDR3 sequence is 15 residues long. This CDR3 reads CAISGGDRGDYEQYF. CDR3 DNA: TGTGCCATCAGTGGGGGGGATCGGGGTGACTACGAGCAGTACTTC.

The V and J genes are TRBV21-1 and TRBJ1-2. TRBV21-1 has pseudogene status. The length of the CDR3 is 15 residues. CDR3 amino acids: CASQKKANCNYGYTF. CDR3 nucleotides: TGTGCCAGCCAAAAAAAGGCAAACTGCAACTATGGCTACACCTTC.

The CDR3 spells CASSLTGQGTDTQYF. The CDR3 coding sequence is TGTGCCAGCAGCTTAACGGGACAGGGGACAGATACGCAGTATTTT. The rearrangement uses TRBV7-2 and TRBJ2-3, with 10 nucleotides matching TRBD1. CDR1 SGHTA and CDR2 FQGNSA come from the germline V gene. The CDR3 extends over 15 amino acids. V lost 2 bases to trimming and J lost 3 bases; unmatched junction nucleotides: 2. Drawing the rest from reference TRBV7-2 and TRBJ2-3, the complete variable domain is GAGVSQSPSNKVTEKGKDVELRCDPISGHTALYWYRQSLGQGLEFLIYFQGNSAPDKSGLPSDRFSAERTGGSVSTLTIQRTQQEDSAVYLCASSLTGQGTDTQYFGPGTRLTVL.

The V gene is TRBV18, the J gene TRBJ2-7; D is unresolved. The germline gives CDR1 KGHSH, CDR2 LQKENI. V was shortened by 6 bases and J by 6 bases, with 12 bases between the two germline ends. This CDR3 spans 12 amino acids. The CDR3: CASSPRYGEQYV. The CDR3 nucleotides are TGTGCCAGCTCCCCCCGCTACGGCGAGCAGTACGTC.

The chain carries TRBV19 and TRBJ1-1; TRBD1 might be the D (5 bases). V was cut by 6 bases and J by 5 bases, with 13 bases left in between. CDR3 length: 13 residues. Germline V gene sequence: CDR1 LNHDA, CDR2 SQIVND (reference sequence). Here the CDR3 DNA reads TGTGCCAGTAGCTGGGACTCCCGAACTGAAGCTTTCTTT. It translates to CASSWDSRTEAFF.

The genes are TRBV29-1 and TRBJ2-3, with a tentative D call TRBD1 (7 bases). This CDR3 region has 15 residues. The germline V and J ends were trimmed by 4 bases and 6 bases, with 20 bases remaining between them. Germline V gene lookup returns CDR1 SQVTM and CDR2 ANQGSEA. The DNA for the CDR3 is TGCAGCGTTGGACAGGGATCTAGCGCTCCCGATACGCAGTATTTT. This encodes CSVGQGSSAPDTQYF.

The CDR3 loop reads CASSLFRNYGYTF. The CDR3, as DNA: TGTGCCAGCAGCCTCTTCAGGAACTATGGCTACACCTTC. The rearrangement links TRBV5-6 to TRBJ1-2; no reliable D call. V was shortened by 4 bases and J by 2 bases, with 9 bases between the two germline ends. Germline-derived CDR1 and CDR2 are SGHDT and YYEEEE. The CDR3 has 13 residues.

V and J are TRBV5-1 and TRBJ1-2; a weak D match, TRBD1 (5 bases). The CDR3 contains 15 residues. Germline V CDR1 and CDR2: SGHRS, YFSETQ. Trimming stripped 3 bases from V and 5 bases from J, with 17 bases between. The CDR3 sequence is CASSSTGSVGYGYTF. In DNA form, the CDR3 reads TGCGCCAGCAGCTCAACAGGATCCGTGGGGTATGGCTACACCTTC. The whole variable domain, filled in from reference TRBV5-1 and TRBJ1-2, reads KAGVTQTPRYLIKTRGQQVTLSCSPISGHRSVSWYQQTPGQGLQFLFEYFSETQRNKGNFPGRFSGRQFSNSRSEMNVSTLELGDSALYLCASSSTGSVGYGYTFGSGTRLTVV.

The chain links TRBV7-9 to TRBJ2-2, with a weak D call TRBD2 (6 bases). Trimming stripped 4 bases from V and 4 bases from J, with 13 bases between. CDR3 length: 15 residues. Germline assignment: CDR1 SEHNR and CDR2 FQNEAQ (reference sequence). The chain's CDR3 is CASSSRRGGTGELFF. The CDR3, as DNA: TGTGCCAGCAGCTCCCGGAGGGGCGGCACCGGGGAGCTGTTTTTT.

The rearrangement uses TRBV2 and TRBJ2-3; 8 positions match TRBD2. Trimming cost V 4 bases and J 0 bases; bases outside gene matches: 3. This CDR3 has 15 amino acids. CDR1 is SNHLY, CDR2 FYNNEI, per germline. This CDR3 is CASSAPGGSTDTQYF. The CDR3 DNA sequence: TGTGCCAGCAGTGCGCCGGGAGGGAGCACAGATACGCAGTATTTT.

In this sample, this clone turned up once. This chain uses TRBV11-2 with TRBJ2-3, with 10 bases matching TRBD2. V lost 5 bases, J lost 3 bases, and 5 bases stayed unmatched. This CDR3 region has 15 residues. Germline V gene data show CDR1 as SGHAT and CDR2 as FQNNGV. The CDR3 sequence is CASSALAGDTDTQYF. CDR3 DNA: TGTGCCAGCAGCGCCCTAGCGGGAGATACAGATACGCAGTATTTT.

Notes on this clone: The junction departs from germline at one end; a sequencing error may be responsible. The chain has TRBV7-7 and TRBJ1-6; D is unclear. CDR3 length: 15 residues. Germline CDR1 SSHAT, CDR2 FNYEAQ (reference sequence). The CDR3 nucleotides read TGTGCTAGCAGCTTAGCGAGGTGGTATAATTCACCCCTCCACTTT. Its translation is CASSLARWYNSPLHF.

This clone is judged medium-sized. The V and J genes are TRBV29-1 and TRBJ2-5; TRBD2 matches 12 bases. Germline trimming cut 4 bases from V and 4 bases from J; bases unmatched to any gene: 1. The CDR3 contains 13 residues. CDR1 is SQVTM, CDR2 ANQGSEA, per germline. The CDR3 DNA sequence: TGCAGCGTTGTGACTAGCGGGGGAGAGACCCAGTACTTC. Translated, it gives CSVVTSGGETQYF.

Only one count was recorded for this clone. The chain has TRBV29-1 and TRBJ2-1; 8 bases align to TRBD2. The V and J ends lost 6 bases and 4 bases, in that order; junction bases with no gene match: 5. The CDR3 has 13 amino acids. CDR1 is SQVTM and CDR2 is ANQGSEA in the germline V gene. CDR3 in amino acids: CSVIAGIYNEQFF. DNA of the CDR3: TGCAGCGTCATAGCGGGGATTTACAATGAGCAGTTCTTC.

CDR3: CASSPTSSGSFYEQYV. The CDR3, as DNA: TGTGCCAGCAGCCCAACCTCTAGCGGGAGCTTCTACGAGCAGTACGTC. The chain combines TRBV5-4 with TRBJ2-7, with 10 bases lining up with TRBD2. The germline V gene encodes CDR1 SGHNT and CDR2 YYREEE (reference sequence). V lost 4 bases and J lost 3; bases outside the gene matches: 10. This CDR3 region has 16 residues.

The V and J genes are TRBV4-2 and TRBJ2-5, with TRBD2 as a possible D gene (6 bases). V gave up 0 bases and J gave up 2 bases, with 13 bases separating them. The germline V gene has CDR1 LGHNA and CDR2 YNFKEQ. The CDR3 covers 16 residues. The CDR3 protein is CASSQDGGERQETQYF. CDR3 sequence (DNA): TGTGCCAGCAGCCAAGACGGAGGGGAGCGACAAGAGACCCAGTACTTC.

The rearrangement uses TRBV25-1 and TRBJ1-2; the D is unclear. V was trimmed by 3 bases and J by 4 bases, leaving 9 bases between them. CDR3 length: 13 residues. Germline V gives CDR1 MGHDK, CDR2 SYGVNS. CDR3 in DNA: TGTGCCAGCAGTGAGACGGGCCTCTATGGCTACACCTTC. Encoded protein: CASSETGLYGYTF.

The gene calls are TRBV18 and TRBJ1-5, with D perhaps matching TRBD1 (5 bases). Between the trimmed V and J ends, which lost 1 base and 1 base, there was a span of 11 bases. The CDR3 is 16 residues long. The germline CDR1 and CDR2 sequences are KGHSH and LQKENI. This CDR3 is CASSPQGSWSNQPQHF. CDR3 coding DNA: TGTGCCAGCTCACCACAGGGGTCCTGGAGCAATCAGCCCCAGCATTTT.

This clone came up a few times. For the CDR3, the DNA is TGTGCCAGCAGCCGGACTAATGAAAAACTGTTTTTT. Amino acids: CASSRTNEKLFF. The chain combines TRBV5-6 with TRBJ1-4; D is undetermined. V dropped 4 bases and J dropped 2 bases, with 3 bases sitting between them. Germline V CDR1 and CDR2: SGHDT, YYEEEE. The CDR3 covers 12 residues.